This TCR beta chain appears in the sequencing data of a study of blood T cell repertoires in COVID-19. This CDR3 region has 14 residues. CDR1 LNHDA and CDR2 SQIVND come from the germline V gene (reference sequence). Trimming took 4 bases from V and 5 from J; bases not matched to a gene: 6. Authors' analysis steps: For nucleated cells, counts were estimated from reference gene primer amplification. Clones were read by immunoSEQ multiplex PCR, and TCRdb kept only the in-frame ones, dropping some. V and J calls and clone size are those listed in that table; D and trimming were worked out from the DNA. The repertoire consists of a few hundred thousand clones, with 65% to 90% occurring once and the leading ten covering about 2%.

This receptor was identified in a man aged 25 to 45 with active or convalescent COVID-19. The sequenced sample consisted of peripheral blood. This rearrangement joins TRBV19 to TRBJ2-5; TRBD1 aligns across 8 bases. Here the CDR3 reads CASSTTGATETQYF. CDR3 nucleotides: TGTGCCAGTAGTACGACAGGGGCGACGGAGACCCAGTACTTC.